This T cell receptor beta chain originates from a study of blood T cell repertoires in COVID-19. Overall study context: PBMCs, B-cell-depleted T cells, or T cells were the source of the cDNA or gDNA that made up the material.

Unmatched junction bases numbered 13, after V lost 6 bases and J lost 0 bases. The CDR3 has 17 amino acids. Across 24 US areas, participants ranged in age from about 18 to 90 years. Participant-given clinical history determined each cohort assignment. Authors' data handling: Estimation of nucleated cell counts relied on the amplification of reference gene primers. Assay used: immunoSEQ multiplex PCR; TCRdb lists only in-frame clones, some missing. V, J and clone size reflect that table, while D and trimming were determined from the DNA. This table holds fewer than 200,000 clones, 65% to 90% found once.

Sequencing was done on a sample of PBMCs or T cells enriched from blood (not recorded which). The chain couples TRBV23-1 to TRBJ1-1, with TRBD1 identical over 7 bases. TRBV23-1 counts as an open reading frame of uncertain function. The source of this sequence is an older woman with acute COVID-19. CDR3: CASRERQGIGMNTEAFF. DNA of the CDR3: TGCGCCAGCAGGGAAAGACAGGGAATTGGTATGAACACTGAAGCTTTCTTT.